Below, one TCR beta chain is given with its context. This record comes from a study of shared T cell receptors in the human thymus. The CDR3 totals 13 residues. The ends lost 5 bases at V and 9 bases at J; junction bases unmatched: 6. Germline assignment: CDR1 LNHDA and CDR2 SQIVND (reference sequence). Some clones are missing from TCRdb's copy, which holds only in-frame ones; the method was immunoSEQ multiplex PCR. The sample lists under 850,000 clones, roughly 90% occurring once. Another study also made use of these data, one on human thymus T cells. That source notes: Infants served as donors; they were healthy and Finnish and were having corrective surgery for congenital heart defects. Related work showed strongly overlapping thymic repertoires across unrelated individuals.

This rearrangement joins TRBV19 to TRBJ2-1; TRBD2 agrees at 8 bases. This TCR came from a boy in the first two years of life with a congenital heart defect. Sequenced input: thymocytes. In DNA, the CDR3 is TGTGCCAGTAGTCGACATAGCGGGACTGAGCAGTTCTTC. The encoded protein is CASSRHSGTEQFF. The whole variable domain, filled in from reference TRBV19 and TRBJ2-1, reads DGGITQSPKYLFRKEGQNVTLSCEQNLNHDAMYWYRQDPGQGLRLIYYSQIVNDFQKGDIAEGYSVSREKKESFPLTVTSAQKNPTAFYLCASSRHSGTEQFFGPGTRLTVL.